These 31 T cell receptor beta chains share one sample of origin, sequenced in a study of shared T cell receptors in the human thymus. Clones were sequenced by immunoSEQ multiplex PCR, and TCRdb holds only the in-frame ones, with some missing. This sample has about 500,000 clones, with about 84% found just once. This sample was also put to use in a study of human thymus T cells.

Material: thymocytes. These receptors were obtained from a boy younger than two with a congenital heart defect.

The J gene is TRBJ2-7, the V gene TRBV6-1, with 10 bases identical to TRBD2. CDR1 is MNHNS, CDR2 SASEGT, per germline. The length of the CDR3 is 13 residues. Trimming removed 10 bases from V and 2 bases from J; junction bases left unmatched: 5. Here the CDR3 reads CATLAGEAYEQYF. CDR3 coding DNA: TGTGCCACCCTAGCGGGGGAGGCCTACGAGCAGTACTTC.

V is TRBV6-5 and J is TRBJ1-5, with TRBD1 matching 8 bases. Germline assignment: CDR1 MNHEY and CDR2 SVGAGI. CDR3 length: 14 residues. J lost 2 bases, V lost 5 bases, and 2 bases had no gene match. The CDR3 DNA sequence: TGTGCCAGCAGTAACAGGGGGGGCAATCAGCCCCAGCATTTT. Translation gives CASSNRGGNQPQHF.

The CDR3 here is CASSLGGGGPSDEQYF. In nucleotides, the CDR3 is TGTGCCAGCAGCTTAGGGGGGGGAGGCCCCTCGGACGAGCAGTACTTC. The chain uses TRBV5-4 and TRBJ2-5, with D possibly matching TRBD2 (7 bases). TRBJ2-7 matches the DNA end more closely, so the J call is doubtful. Per germline, CDR1 SGHNT and CDR2 YYREEE (reference sequence). The CDR3 loop spans 16 amino acids.

The rearrangement joins TRBV6-4 to TRBJ2-1; TRBD2 matches 7 bases. With V trimmed by 0 bases and J by 9 bases, 5 bases remained unmatched. The CDR3 is made up of 14 amino acids. Germline CDR1 MRHNA, CDR2 SNTAGT. The CDR3 bases are TGTGCCAGCAGTGACTCGGCGGGAGATGGTGAGCAGTTCTTC. Its translation: CASSDSAGDGEQFF.

The chain employs TRBV20-1 and TRBJ1-2; no clear D gene. This CDR3 is built from 10 residues. The V end lost 8 bases, the J end lost 7 bases, and 11 bases lay between the germline ends. Germline assignment: CDR1 DFQATT and CDR2 SNEGSKA (reference sequence). The CDR3 protein is CSPGKGGYTF. In DNA form, the CDR3 reads TGCAGTCCGGGGAAAGGTGGCTACACCTTC.

This clone appeared a single time. The J gene is TRBJ2-7, the V gene TRBV14; 9 positions agree with TRBD1. V shed 1 base and J 2 bases; nucleotides not matched to a gene: 12. Germline V gives CDR1 SGHDN, CDR2 FVKESK. CDR3 length: 18 residues. The CDR3 DNA sequence: TGTGCCAGCAGCCAAGCCCCGTGGGGGACAGGGTTAACCTACGAGCAGTACTTC. It encodes CASSQAPWGTGLTYEQYF.

The V call is TRBV27, the J call TRBJ2-5; D ambiguous. Trimming pared 6 bases from V and 1 base from J, leaving 9 bases between. Germline CDR1 MNHEY, CDR2 SMNVEV (reference sequence). This CDR3 is built from 13 residues. The CDR3 loop reads CASRARVQETQYF. In nucleotides, the CDR3 is TGTGCCAGCAGGGCCCGGGTCCAAGAGACCCAGTACTTC.

The chain recombines TRBV6-1 with TRBJ2-2; TRBD2 matches 8 bases. The CDR3 covers 18 residues. Germline CDR1 is MNHNS and CDR2 is SASEGT. The J segment lost 3 bases and the V segment lost 2 bases, leaving 11 bases of the junction unmatched. The CDR3 spells CASSETTDGRAYTGELFF. The CDR3 DNA sequence: TGTGCCAGCAGTGAAACTACAGACGGGAGGGCCTACACCGGGGAGCTGTTTTTT.

The chain couples TRBV4-3 to TRBJ2-7, with D possibly matching TRBD2 (6 bases). V lost 4 bases, J lost 2 bases, and 9 bases lay in between. CDR1 LGHNA and CDR2 YSLEER come from the germline V gene. This CDR3 is 13 amino acids long. The CDR3 nucleotides read TGCGCCAGCAGCCGCGGGGCCCCCTACGAGCAGTACTTC. Protein product: CASSRGAPYEQYF.

This chain uses TRBV19 with TRBJ1-2; TRBD1 matches at 10 bases. Germline V CDR1 and CDR2: LNHDA, SQIVND (reference sequence). The CDR3 extends over 15 amino acids. V lost 6 bases and J lost 8; bases outside the gene matches: 12. The CDR3 here is CASSLRDRGNGGYTF. The CDR3 DNA reads TGTGCCAGTAGCCTACGGGACAGGGGAAATGGAGGCTACACCTTC. Full variable domain (missing parts from reference TRBV19 and TRBJ1-2): DGGITQSPKYLFRKEGQNVTLSCEQNLNHDAMYWYRQDPGQGLRLIYYSQIVNDFQKGDIAEGYSVSREKKESFPLTVTSAQKNPTAFYLCASSLRDRGNGGYTFGSGTRLTVV.

CDR3 amino acids: CASSLGAKGREGSYNEQFF. DNA of the CDR3: TGCGCCAGCAGCTTGGGGGCCAAGGGGCGGGAGGGTTCCTACAATGAGCAGTTCTTC. This sequence joins TRBV5-1 and TRBJ2-1; TRBD2 matches at 9 bases. CDR3 size: 19 residues. V was pared by 0 bases and J by 1 base, with 11 bases of the junction left unmatched. The V gene's germline CDR1 is SGHRS and CDR2 YFSETQ.

A word on this clone: A read error may produce the germline difference seen at one junction end. The chain has TRBV13 and TRBJ1-2, with D uncertain. There are 15 residues in the CDR3. CDR1 and CDR2 (germline): PRHDT, FYEKMQ (reference sequence). This CDR3 reads CASSIGRRANYGYTF. The CDR3 bases are TGTGCCAGCAGCATAGGACGGAGAGCTAACTATGGCTACACCTTC.

The genes are TRBV11-2 and TRBJ1-4; 7 nucleotides line up with TRBD1. Germline values: CDR1 SGHAT, CDR2 FQNNGV. With 5 bases clipped from V and 8 bases from J, the junction kept 8 bases outside the gene matches. The CDR3 is 14 amino acids. CDR3 nucleotides: TGTGCCAGCAGCCACCAGGGGGATAGGGAAAAACTGTTTTTT. The encoded protein is CASSHQGDREKLFF. The variable domain in full, completed from reference TRBV11-2 and TRBJ1-4, reads EAGVAQSPRYKIIEKRQSVAFWCNPISGHATLYWYQQILGQGPKLLIQFQNNGVVDDSQLPKDRFSAERLKGVDSTLKIQPAKLEDSAVYLCASSHQGDREKLFFGSGTQLSVL.

The chain employs TRBV10-1 and TRBJ2-7; the D is unclear. Germline V gene sequence: CDR1 WNHNN, CDR2 SYGVQD (reference sequence). Trimming removed 0 bases at V and 3 bases at J, with 3 bases between. The CDR3 totals 12 residues. CDR3 protein: CASSESYYEQYF. The CDR3 region has the DNA TGCGCCAGCAGTGAGTCGTACTACGAGCAGTACTTC.

This chain uses TRBV10-3 with TRBJ2-7; the match to TRBD2 covers 7 bases. Germline values: CDR1 ENHRY, CDR2 SYGVKD. This CDR3 comprises 13 residues. The ends lost 10 bases at V and 7 bases at J; junction bases unmatched: 13. CDR3 loop: CATSVWGGWEQYF. CDR3 nucleotide sequence: TGTGCCACATCCGTGTGGGGGGGTTGGGAGCAGTACTTC.

V is TRBV6-5 and J is TRBJ2-7; D is unresolved. Trimming shortened V by 6 bases and J by 3 bases, and 6 bases separated the two germline ends. The CDR3 is 11 amino acids. Germline loops: CDR1 MNHEY, CDR2 SVGAGI. CDR3 nucleotides: TGTGCCAGCAGATCTCGCTACGAGCAGTACTTC. It codes for CASRSRYEQYF.

V gene TRBV7-2 combines with J gene TRBJ2-7; a possible D gene is TRBD2 (5 bases). CDR3 length: 16 residues. Germline CDR1 SGHTA, CDR2 FQGNSA. V lost 1 base and J 2 bases, leaving 15 bases between the germline ends. CDR3 region: CASSLGVGDYPYEQYF. The DNA of the CDR3 is TGTGCCAGCAGCTTAGGAGTGGGCGACTACCCCTACGAGCAGTACTTC.

This clone turned up a few times. The genes are TRBV7-9 and TRBJ2-5, with TRBD1 matching over 8 bases. CDR1 and CDR2 (germline): SEHNR, FQNEAQ (reference sequence). J was trimmed by 5 bases and V by 5 bases; bases with no gene match: 7. The CDR3 is made up of 14 amino acids. CDR3 loop: CASSVGQAKETQYF. DNA of the CDR3: TGTGCCAGCAGCGTGGGACAGGCAAAGGAGACCCAGTACTTC. Full variable domain (outside the CDR3, taken from reference TRBV7-9 and TRBJ2-5): DTGVSQNPRHKITKRGQNVTFRCDPISEHNRLYWYRQTLGQGPEFLTYFQNEAQLEKSRLLSDRFSAERPKGSFSTLEIQRTEQGDSAMYLCASSVGQAKETQYFGPGTRLLVL.

This sequence joins TRBV7-6 and TRBJ2-5, with TRBD2 as a possible D gene (5 bases). Germline V gives CDR1 SGHVS, CDR2 FNYEAQ. Between the trimmed V and J ends, which lost 3 bases and 1 base, there was a span of 12 bases. This CDR3 has 15 residues. The CDR3 region is CASSFPGRGQETQYF. CDR3 coding DNA: TGTGCCAGCAGCTTCCCCGGACGGGGCCAAGAGACCCAGTACTTC. The variable domain in full, completed from reference TRBV7-6 and TRBJ2-5, reads GAGVSQSPRYKVTKRGQDVALRCDPISGHVSLYWYRQALGQGPEFLTYFNYEAQQDKSGLPNDRFSAERPEGSISTLTIQRTEQRDSAMYRCASSFPGRGQETQYFGPGTRLLVL.

This clone occurred a few times. CDR3 loop: CASSQESYSEAFF. The CDR3 bases are TGCGCCAGCAGCCAAGAATCCTACAGTGAAGCTTTCTTT. This rearrangement joins TRBV4-1 to TRBJ1-1, with no clear D. CDR1 is MGHRA, CDR2 YSYEKL, per germline. The V end was cut by 0 bases, the J end by 7 bases, with 9 bases between. The CDR3 length is 13 residues.

This chain uses TRBV7-4 with TRBJ1-4; possibly TRBD1 for D (5 bases). This CDR3 comprises 20 residues. The V end lost 5 bases, the J end lost 8 bases, and 33 bases lay between the germline ends. Germline lookup yields CDR1 SGHVT and CDR2 SQSDAQ. The CDR3, as DNA: TGTGCCAGCAGCCTACAACCCAGCGAAGCAGATCCTGGGGGGGTAGAAAAACTGTTTTTT. Encoded protein: CASSLQPSEADPGGVEKLFF.

The chain couples TRBV9 to TRBJ1-2; 10 bases agree with TRBD1. There are 16 residues in the CDR3. With 0 bases clipped from V and 8 bases from J, the junction kept 10 bases outside the gene matches. Per the germline V gene, CDR1 is SGDLS and CDR2 is YYNGEE. Written as DNA, the CDR3 is TGTGCCAGCAGCGTAGTCGGGGGACAGGGGACGACGGGCTACACCTTC. Its translation: CASSVVGGQGTTGYTF.

The chain recombines TRBV15 with TRBJ2-7; 7 nucleotides agree with TRBD1. There are 13 residues in the CDR3. Looked up from germline, CDR1 is LNHNV and CDR2 is YYDKDF (reference sequence). J was trimmed by 1 base and V by 8 bases; bases with no gene match: 5. This CDR3 reads CATGHRGSYEQYF. The CDR3 region has the DNA TGTGCCACCGGGCACAGGGGTTCCTACGAGCAGTACTTC.

The chain carries TRBV7-8 and TRBJ2-2; 9 nucleotides match TRBD2. V lost 3 bases and J lost 4; bases outside the gene matches: 9. CDR1 is SGHVS and CDR2 is FQNEAQ in the germline V gene. CDR3 size: 17 residues. CDR3 DNA sequence: TGTGCCAGCAGCTTCCCGGGACTAGCAATAGGCACCGGGGAGCTGTTTTTT. It is translated as CASSFPGLAIGTGELFF.

DNA of the CDR3: TGTGCCAGCAGTTATAGTAGCGGGCGCGACAATGAGCAGTTCTTC. It encodes CASSYSSGRDNEQFF. The J gene is TRBJ2-1, the V gene TRBV6-6, with 7 bases fitting TRBD2. Germline CDR1 reads MNHNY; CDR2 reads SVGAGI (reference sequence). V trimming: 3 bases; J trimming: 5 bases; junction bases outside the gene matches: 7. CDR3 length equals 15 residues.

The DNA of the CDR3 is TGTGCCAGCAGCATACGGGACTTTGGAGATACGCAGTATTTT. The encoded protein is CASSIRDFGDTQYF. The rearrangement links TRBV5-4 to TRBJ2-3, with a weak D call TRBD2 (6 bases). CDR3 length equals 14 residues. V was shortened by 4 bases and J by 5 bases, with 14 bases between the two germline ends. Germline CDR1 reads SGHNT; CDR2 reads YYREEE (reference sequence).

V usage is TRBV12-5 and J usage is TRBJ2-1, with TRBD2 matching over 7 bases. The CDR3 is 18 residues long. Per the germline V gene, CDR1 is LGHNT and CDR2 is FRNRAP. With V trimmed by 4 bases and J by 7 bases, 19 bases remained unmatched. The CDR3 spells CASGWPHPPGTTKNEQFF. The CDR3 nucleotides are TGTGCTAGTGGTTGGCCTCACCCCCCCGGGACTACTAAAAATGAGCAGTTCTTC. The complete variable domain, with remaining parts taken from reference TRBV12-5 and TRBJ2-1, reads DARVTQTPRHKVTEMGQEVTMRCQPILGHNTVFWYRQTMMQGLELLAYFRNRAPLDDSGMPKDRFSAEMPDATLATLKIQPSEPRDSAVYFCASGWPHPPGTTKNEQFFGPGTRLTVL.

V is TRBV7-9 and J is TRBJ2-7; the D gene is possibly TRBD2 (6 bases). V dropped 5 bases and J dropped 1 base, with 21 bases sitting between them. The CDR3 extends over 17 amino acids. The germline gives CDR1 SEHNR, CDR2 FQNEAQ (reference sequence). Here the CDR3 reads CASSPRERAGKSYEQYF. In nucleotides, the CDR3 is TGTGCCAGCAGCCCCCGCGAGAGGGCGGGGAAGTCCTACGAGCAGTACTTC.

This rearrangement joins TRBV30 to TRBJ1-1; 10 nucleotides match TRBD1. Germline loops: CDR1 GTSNPN, CDR2 SVGIG (reference sequence). This CDR3 comprises 16 residues. V shed 3 bases, J shed 0 bases, and the junction held 7 bases outside the gene matches. The DNA of the CDR3 is TGTGCCTGGAGCGGGGACAGGGGACCCTTGAACACTGAAGCTTTCTTT. The encoded protein is CAWSGDRGPLNTEAFF.

CDR3 amino acids: CASSPKQGPNEKLFF. The CDR3 DNA sequence: TGTGCCAGCAGCCCCAAACAGGGGCCTAATGAAAAACTGTTTTTT. The chain carries TRBV7-2 and TRBJ1-4; 7 positions match TRBD1. The CDR3 is 15 amino acids. Germline loops: CDR1 SGHTA, CDR2 FQGNSA. J gave up 3 bases and V 5 bases, and 6 bases lay outside the gene matches.

The gene calls are TRBV19 and TRBJ2-7; 10 nucleotides line up with TRBD2. V dropped 11 bases and J dropped 4; count of bases not matched to a gene: 23. Per the germline V gene, CDR1 is LNHDA and CDR2 is SQIVND (reference sequence). This CDR3 contains 18 residues. Here the CDR3 reads CALIPPPPDASGRYEQYF. The CDR3 coding sequence is TGTGCCCTCATTCCACCCCCCCCGGACGCTAGCGGGAGATACGAGCAGTACTTC. Based on the CDR3 plus reference TRBV19 and TRBJ2-7, the full variable domain is DGGITQSPKYLFRKEGQNVTLSCEQNLNHDAMYWYRQDPGQGLRLIYYSQIVNDFQKGDIAEGYSVSREKKESFPLTVTSAQKNPTAFYLCALIPPPPDASGRYEQYFGPGTRLTVT.